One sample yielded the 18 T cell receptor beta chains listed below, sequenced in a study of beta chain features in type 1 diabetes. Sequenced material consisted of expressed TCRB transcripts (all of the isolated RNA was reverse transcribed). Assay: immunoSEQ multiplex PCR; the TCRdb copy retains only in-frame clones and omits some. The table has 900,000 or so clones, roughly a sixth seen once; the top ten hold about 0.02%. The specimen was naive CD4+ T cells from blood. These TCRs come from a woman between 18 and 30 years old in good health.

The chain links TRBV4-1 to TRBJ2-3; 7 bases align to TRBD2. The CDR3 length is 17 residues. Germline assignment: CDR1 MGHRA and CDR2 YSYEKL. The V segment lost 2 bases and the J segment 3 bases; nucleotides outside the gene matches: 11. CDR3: CASSQHAGVGLTDTQYF. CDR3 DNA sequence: TGCGCCAGCAGCCAACACGCGGGGGTTGGTCTTACAGATACGCAGTATTTT.

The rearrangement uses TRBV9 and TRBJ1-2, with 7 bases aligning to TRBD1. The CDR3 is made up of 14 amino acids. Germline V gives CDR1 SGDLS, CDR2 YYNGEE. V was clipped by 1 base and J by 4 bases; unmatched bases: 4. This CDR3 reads CASSVPGTAYGYTF. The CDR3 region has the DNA TGTGCCAGCAGCGTACCCGGGACAGCCTATGGCTACACCTTC.

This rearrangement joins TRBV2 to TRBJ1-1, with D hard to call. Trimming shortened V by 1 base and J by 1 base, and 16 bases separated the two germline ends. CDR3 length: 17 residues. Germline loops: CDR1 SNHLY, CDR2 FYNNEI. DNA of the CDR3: TGTGCCAGCAGTGAAGGTTTCCTGGATAGGAGGAACACTGAAGCTTTCTTT. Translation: CASSEGFLDRRNTEAFF.

The chain's CDR3 is CASSLRSTSNNEQFF. The DNA of the CDR3 is TGTGCCAGCAGCCTCCGAAGCACATCTAACAATGAGCAGTTCTTC. V gene TRBV27 combines with J gene TRBJ2-1; D is ambiguous. Germline loops: CDR1 MNHEY, CDR2 SMNVEV (reference sequence). The CDR3 length is 15 residues. The V and J ends lost 6 bases and 5 bases respectively, with 17 bases between them.

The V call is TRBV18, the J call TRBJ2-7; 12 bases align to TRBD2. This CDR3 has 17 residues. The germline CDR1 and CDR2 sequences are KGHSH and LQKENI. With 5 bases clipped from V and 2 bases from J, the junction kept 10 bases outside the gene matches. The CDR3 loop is CASSTRGRLAGAYEQYF. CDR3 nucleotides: TGTGCCAGCTCAACCAGGGGGAGACTAGCGGGAGCCTACGAGCAGTACTTC.

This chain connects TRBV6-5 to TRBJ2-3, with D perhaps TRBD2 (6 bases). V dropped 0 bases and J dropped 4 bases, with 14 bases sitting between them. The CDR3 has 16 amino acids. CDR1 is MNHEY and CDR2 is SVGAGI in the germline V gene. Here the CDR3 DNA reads TGTGCCAGCAGTTACTCGATCGGGGGTCCGTCAGATACGCAGTATTTT. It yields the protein CASSYSIGGPSDTQYF.

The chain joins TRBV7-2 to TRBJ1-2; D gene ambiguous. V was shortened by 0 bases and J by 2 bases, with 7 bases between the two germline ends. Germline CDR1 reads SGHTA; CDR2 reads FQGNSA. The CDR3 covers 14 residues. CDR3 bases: TGTGCCAGCAGCTTAGCTTCCCGGAACTATGGCTACACCTTC. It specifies CASSLASRNYGYTF.

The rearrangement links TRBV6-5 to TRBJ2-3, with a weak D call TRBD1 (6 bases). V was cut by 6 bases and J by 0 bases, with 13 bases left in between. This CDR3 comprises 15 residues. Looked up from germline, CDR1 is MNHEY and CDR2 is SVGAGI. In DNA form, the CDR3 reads TGTGCCAGCAGGCGTGTACAGGGCAGCACAGATACGCAGTATTTT. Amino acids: CASRRVQGSTDTQYF.

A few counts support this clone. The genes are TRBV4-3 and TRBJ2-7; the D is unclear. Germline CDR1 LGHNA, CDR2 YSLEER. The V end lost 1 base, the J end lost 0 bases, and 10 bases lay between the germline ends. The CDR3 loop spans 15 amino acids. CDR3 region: CASSQGLANSYEQYF. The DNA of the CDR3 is TGCGCCAGCAGCCAAGGGCTCGCGAACTCCTACGAGCAGTACTTC.

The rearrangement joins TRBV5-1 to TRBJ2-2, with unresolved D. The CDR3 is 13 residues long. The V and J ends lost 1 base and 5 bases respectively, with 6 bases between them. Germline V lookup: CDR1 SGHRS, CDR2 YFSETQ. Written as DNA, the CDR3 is TGCGCCAGCAGCTTGATGGGGACCGGGGAGCTGTTTTTT. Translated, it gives CASSLMGTGELFF.

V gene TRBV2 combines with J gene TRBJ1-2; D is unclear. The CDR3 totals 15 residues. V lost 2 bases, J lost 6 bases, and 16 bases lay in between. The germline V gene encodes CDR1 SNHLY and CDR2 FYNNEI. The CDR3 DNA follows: TGTGCCAGCAGTGAACGGGTAGGGCGCCTTCATGGCTACACCTTC. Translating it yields CASSERVGRLHGYTF.

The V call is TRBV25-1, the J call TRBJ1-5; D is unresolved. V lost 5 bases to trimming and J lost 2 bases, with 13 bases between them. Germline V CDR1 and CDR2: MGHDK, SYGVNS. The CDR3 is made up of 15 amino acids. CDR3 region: CASSLSGSGNQPQHF. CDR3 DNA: TGTGCCAGCAGTCTTTCCGGGTCGGGCAATCAGCCCCAGCATTTT. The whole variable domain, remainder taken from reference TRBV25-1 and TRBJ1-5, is EADIYQTPRYLVIGTGKKITLECSQTMGHDKMYWYQQDPGMELHLIHYSYGVNSTEKGDLSSESTVSRIRTEHFPLTLESARPSHTSQYLCASSLSGSGNQPQHFGDGTRLSIL.

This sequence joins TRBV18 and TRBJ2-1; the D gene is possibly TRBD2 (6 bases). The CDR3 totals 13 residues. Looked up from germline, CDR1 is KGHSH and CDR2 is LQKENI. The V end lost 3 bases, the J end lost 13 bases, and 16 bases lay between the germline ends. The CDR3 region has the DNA TGTGCCAGCTCACCCACTCTGGAGGGCGGACAGTTCTTC. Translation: CASSPTLEGGQFF.

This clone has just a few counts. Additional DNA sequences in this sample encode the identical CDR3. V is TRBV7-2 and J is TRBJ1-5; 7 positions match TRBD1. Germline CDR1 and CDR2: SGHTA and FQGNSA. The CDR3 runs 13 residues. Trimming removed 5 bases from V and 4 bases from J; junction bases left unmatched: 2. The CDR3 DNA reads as TGTGCCAGCAGCAGACAGGGAAATCAGCCCCAGCATTTT. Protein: CASSRQGNQPQHF. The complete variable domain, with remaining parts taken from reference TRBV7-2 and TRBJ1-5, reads GAGVSQSPSNKVTEKGKDVELRCDPISGHTALYWYRQSLGQGLEFLIYFQGNSAPDKSGLPSDRFSAERTGGSVSTLTIQRTQQEDSAVYLCASSRQGNQPQHFGDGTRLSIL.

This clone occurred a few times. The CDR3 here is CASSPDPVGTQYF. The CDR3 region has the DNA TGCGCCAGCAGCCCTGACCCTGTGGGGACCCAGTACTTC. V usage is TRBV4-1 and J usage is TRBJ2-5, with unresolved D. CDR1 and CDR2 from the germline V gene are MGHRA and YSYEKL. V shed 4 bases and J shed 7 bases, with 13 bases lying between them. CDR3 length: 13 residues.

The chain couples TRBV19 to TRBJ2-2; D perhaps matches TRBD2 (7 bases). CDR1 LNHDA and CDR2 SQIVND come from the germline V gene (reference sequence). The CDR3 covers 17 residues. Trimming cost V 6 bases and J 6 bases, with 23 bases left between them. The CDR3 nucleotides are TGTGCCAGTAGACGTAGTCGGGGGGCCGAATGGGCCGGGGAGCTGTTTTTT. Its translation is CASRRSRGAEWAGELFF.

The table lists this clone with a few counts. The DNA for the CDR3 is TGCGCCAGCAGCTTGCCCGGGACAGGGAATACTGAAGCTTTCTTT. This encodes CASSLPGTGNTEAFF. V is TRBV5-1 and J is TRBJ1-1, with 9 bases lining up with TRBD1. CDR3 length equals 15 residues. Germline trimming cut 1 base from V and 5 bases from J; bases unmatched to any gene: 6. CDR1 and CDR2 from the germline V gene are SGHRS and YFSETQ.

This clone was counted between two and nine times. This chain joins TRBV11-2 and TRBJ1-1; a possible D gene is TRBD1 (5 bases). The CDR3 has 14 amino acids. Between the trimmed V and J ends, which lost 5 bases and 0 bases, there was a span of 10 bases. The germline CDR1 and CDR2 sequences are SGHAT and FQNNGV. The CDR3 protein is CASSQQGLNTEAFF. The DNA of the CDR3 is TGTGCCAGCAGCCAGCAGGGACTGAACACTGAAGCTTTCTTT.